This TCR beta chain was observed in a study of CD8 T cells in ankylosing spondylitis. In its sample, this clonotype was seen many times. The antigen remains undetermined. Quantitative 5'-RACE with molecular barcodes produced the TCR beta libraries. TCRdb recomputed calls from the 5' RACE reads with MiXCR, one row per CDR3 protein. The table has approximately 130,000 distinct CDR3 sequences, around 9% seen once. Findings and caveats of the study: Those disease-linked clones were CD8+; they were also relatively rare in peripheral blood. Researchers reportedly found disease-linked clones significantly enriched in matched ankylosing spondylitis synovial fluid. There were earlier reports of some motif variants in reactive arthritis synovial fluid and blood.

Material for sequencing was blood, either unsorted or a sorted T cell fraction (not recorded which). The source of this sequence is a male donor with ankylosing spondylitis or in good health (not recorded which).

The CDR3 spells CSATYGSVYNEQFF. The CDR3 DNA is TGCAGTGCTACTTACGGGAGCGTCTACAATGAGCAGTTCTTC. J is TRBJ2-1 and V is TRBV20-1; TRBD2 is a possible D gene (6 bases). The CDR3 length is 14 residues. The germline V gene has CDR1 DFQATT and CDR2 SNEGSKA (reference sequence). Trimming took 4 bases from V and 3 from J, leaving 13 bases between them.